A selection of T cell receptor beta chains follows, all from one sample in a study of blood T cells in healthy people across ages. TCRdb recomputed calls from the 5' RACE reads with MiXCR, one row per CDR3 protein. Of about 970,000 distinct CDR3 sequences in the sample, roughly 51% were seen once. Input material: blood. These receptors were taken from a woman aged 55-69 years in good health. Both conserved end residues are part of each CDR3. Each record gives: clone size, J gene, V gene, D gene, CDR3 DNA, CDR3 protein. D genes are given only for firm matches. Clone sizes are given selectively: once, few, many, or a class where the clone is expanded.

few	TRBJ2-7	TRBV7-9	TRBD2	TGTGCCAGCAGCTTACCCCTAGCGGTCTACGAGCAGTACTTC	CASSLPLAVYEQYF
few	TRBJ2-4	TRBV7-2	-	TGTGCCAGCAGCTCAGTGCTAGCCAAAAACATTCAGTACTTC	CASSSVLAKNIQYF
-	TRBJ1-5	TRBV28	-	TGTGCCAGCAGGGGACATGGGTATAGCAATCAGCCCCAGCATTTT	CASRGHGYSNQPQHF
-	TRBJ2-1	TRBV7-2	-	TGTGCCAGCAGCTTCCGGACTACCCACAATGAGCAGTTCTTC	CASSFRTTHNEQFF
-	TRBJ2-1	TRBV5-1	-	TGCGCCAGCAGCTTGGAAGAATCCTACAATGAGCAGTTCTTC	CASSLEESYNEQFF
-	TRBJ2-5	TRBV20-1	-	TGCAGTGCTAGAGATACGGGGGTCTGGGAGACCCAGTACTTC	CSARDTGVWETQYF
-	TRBJ2-7	TRBV6-2/TRBV6-3	TRBD2	TGTGCCAGCAGCCAACGACCGGGACTAGCGGTCCTTAAGTCCTACGAGCAGTACTTC	CASSQRPGLAVLKSYEQYF
few	TRBJ2-7	TRBV3-1	-	TGTGCCAGCAGCCATAATGGTATCTACGAGCAGTACTTC	CASSHNGIYEQYF
-	TRBJ2-1	TRBV7-2	TRBD2	TGTGCCAGCAGCTTAGAAGGGACTAGCGGGGCTTATGAGCAGTTCTTC	CASSLEGTSGAYEQFF
once	TRBJ2-1	TRBV7-9	-	TGTGCCAGCAGCCCTGGACCCTTGGCGTTGAATGAGCAGTTCTTC	CASSPGPLALNEQFF
few	TRBJ2-5	TRBV10-2	-	TGCGCCAGCCGACCCTTACAGATTGACAGCCAAGAGACCCAGTACTTC	CASRPLQIDSQETQYF
few	TRBJ2-5	TRBV5-1	-	TGCGCCAGCAGCGGCAGAGGGGGGTTGGAGACCCAGTACTTC	CASSGRGGLETQYF
-	TRBJ2-5	TRBV5-1	TRBD1	TGCGCCAGCCGCTTGGGGTACGGGACAGGGGAAGAGACCCAGTACTTC	CASRLGYGTGEETQYF
-	TRBJ2-3	TRBV7-9	TRBD1	TGTGCCAGCAGCTTTCCCGGGACAGGGAGGTTATTTGGCACAGATACGCAGTATTTT	CASSFPGTGRLFGTDTQYF
-	TRBJ2-5	TRBV7-2	-	TGTGCCAGCAGCTTATTCCCTAGATCCCGATTTCTTGGAGAGACCCAGTACTTC	CASSLFPRSRFLGETQYF
few	TRBJ2-5	TRBV4-1	-	TGCGCCAGCAGCCAAGATGGGGGCTTCCGACCGGCAGAGACCCAGTACTTC	CASSQDGGFRPAETQYF
-	TRBJ1-4	TRBV6-4	-	TGTGCCAGCAGCCAGGACAGCTCGTCCGAAAAACTGTTTTTT	CASSQDSSSEKLFF
-	TRBJ2-7	TRBV27	-	TGTGCCAGCAGCCCCCCGGACAGACAAACCTACGAGCAGTACTTC	CASSPPDRQTYEQYF
few	TRBJ2-3	TRBV12-3/TRBV12-4	-	TGTGCCAGCAGCGCACGGAACAGTTCTTACACAGATACGCAGTATTTT	CASSARNSSYTDTQYF
-	TRBJ2-1	TRBV7-2	TRBD2	TGTGCCAGCAGCCGTAGCGGGGGTTTACATGAGCAGTTCTTC	CASSRSGGLHEQFF
-	TRBJ1-2	TRBV5-5	-	TGTGCCAGCTTCGAACTCTTCAGGCAGAACTATGGCTACACCTTC	CASFELFRQNYGYTF
-	TRBJ2-4	TRBV6-5	-	TGTGCCAGCAGTTCCAGGGACATTCAGTACTTC	CASSSRDIQYF
-	TRBJ1-4	TRBV20-1	-	TGCAGTGCCGTACAGGGTCATGGAAAACTGTTTTTT	CSAVQGHGKLFF
few	TRBJ1-2	TRBV5-1	TRBD1	TGCGCCAGCAGCGCTGCCGGGACAGGATATGGCTACACCTTC	CASSAAGTGYGYTF
once	TRBJ1-5	TRBV15	-	TGTGCCACCAGCAGAGGAAGGGGCTTTGGCAATCAGCCCCAGCATTTT	CATSRGRGFGNQPQHF
-	TRBJ2-7	TRBV29-1	TRBD2	TGCAGCGTTGTTAGCGGGAGTTCGCGCGAGCAGTACTTC	CSVVSGSSREQYF
-	TRBJ2-5	TRBV5-1	-	TGCGCCAGCAGCTTGGCGTTCGGCCTAGGGGAGACCCAGTACTTC	CASSLAFGLGETQYF
once	TRBJ2-4	TRBV20-1	-	TGCAGTGCTAGTAAGGGTCTTCTGGGGGGCAAAAACATTCAGTACTTC	CSASKGLLGGKNIQYF
-	TRBJ2-1	TRBV4-1	TRBD2	TGCGCCAGCAGCCAAACCGGGACTAGCGGGAGGGCCGCCTACAATGAGCAGTTCTTC	CASSQTGTSGRAAYNEQFF
-	TRBJ1-4	TRBV29-1	-	TGCAGCGTTTCACCCGCAACTAATGAAAAACTGTTTTTT	CSVSPATNEKLFF
few	TRBJ2-5	TRBV7-9	TRBD2	TGTGCCAGCAGCTCCCTCCTCGGACTAGCGGGCCAAGAGACCCAGTACTTC	CASSSLLGLAGQETQYF
-	TRBJ1-6	TRBV29-1	-	TGCAGCGTTGGAGGTACAGCTAATTCACCCCTCCACTTT	CSVGGTANSPLHF
-	TRBJ2-7	TRBV5-5	TRBD2	TGTGCCAGCAGCTCTAGCGGGGGGGGACGCTACGAGCAGTACTTC	CASSSSGGGRYEQYF
-	TRBJ2-1	TRBV12-5	-	TGTGCTAGTGGTTTAAATAATGAGCAGTTCTTC	CASGLNNEQFF
-	TRBJ2-3	TRBV6-7	-	TGTGCCAGCAGTATATGGGGGAAGTCAGATACGCAGTATTTT	CASSIWGKSDTQYF
few	TRBJ2-7	TRBV7-8	-	TGTGCCAGCAGCCCGCACTTCGGGGAGCAGTACTTC	CASSPHFGEQYF
few	TRBJ1-1	TRBV27	-	TGTGCCAGCAGTTTTGCCAGAAACACTGAAGCTTTCTTT	CASSFARNTEAFF
-	TRBJ1-4	TRBV7-9	-	TGTGCCAGCAGCTTAGGGCACGGGAAACTGTTTTTT	CASSLGHGKLFF
-	TRBJ2-4	TRBV12-3/TRBV12-4	TRBD2	TGTGCCAGCAGTCCCGGGACTAGCGGGAATAGGTACTTC	CASSPGTSGNRYF
-	TRBJ2-7	TRBV11-2	TRBD2	TGTGCCAGCAGCTTAGATCTAGCGGGGATCTACGAGCAGTACTTC	CASSLDLAGIYEQYF
few	TRBJ2-7	TRBV7-9	TRBD1	TGTGCCAGCAGCTCCCTTGGATGGGACAGCTCCTACGAGCAGTACTTC	CASSSLGWDSSYEQYF
few	TRBJ2-7	TRBV12-3/TRBV12-4	TRBD1	TGTGCCAGTAGACAGGGGGCATTACCTCAGCAGTACTTC	CASRQGALPQQYF
few	TRBJ2-6	TRBV27	-	TGTGCCAGCAGCGACGGGGCTTCTGGGGCCAACGTCCTGACTTTC	CASSDGASGANVLTF
-	TRBJ1-1	TRBV29-1	-	TGCAGCGTTGATGCAGGGCGGAACACTAAAGCTTTCTTT	CSVDAGRNTKAFF